This T cell receptor (beta chain) appears in the sequencing data of a study of Tregs in tolerant kidney transplant recipients. The CDR3 is made up of 13 amino acids. The V and J ends lost 3 bases and 5 bases, in that order; junction bases with no gene match: 2. Germline V gene data show CDR1 as SGHNT and CDR2 as YENEEA. Study-wide results and limits: This study did not directly address biological reproducibility. Findings come from small patient numbers and require larger validation. Some patients' samples used different primers over time, so nucleotide sequences weren't comparable.

Assay used: immunoSEQ multiplex PCR; TCRdb lists only in-frame clones, some missing. The data hold more than 70,000 clones, with roughly 90% observed a single time. In the case of this clone: Antigen specificity is unknown.

Mixed chimerism was transient after nonmyeloablative marrow transplants from related graft donors. CD4+CD25+CD127- Tregs, CD4+CD25- non-Tregs, CD4 and CD8 cells were sorted. The sequenced sample was CD4+ T cells from blood (PBMCs), obtained 24 months after the transplant. The chain uses TRBV11-3 and TRBJ2-5; 8 bases agree with TRBD2. The TCR sequence derives from a human patient who received a combined kidney and bone marrow transplant. Some of these T cells may belong to the graft donor. CDR3 in DNA: TGTGCCAGCAGCTTCGCGGGAGGTGAGACCCAGTACTTC. Its protein is CASSFAGGETQYF.